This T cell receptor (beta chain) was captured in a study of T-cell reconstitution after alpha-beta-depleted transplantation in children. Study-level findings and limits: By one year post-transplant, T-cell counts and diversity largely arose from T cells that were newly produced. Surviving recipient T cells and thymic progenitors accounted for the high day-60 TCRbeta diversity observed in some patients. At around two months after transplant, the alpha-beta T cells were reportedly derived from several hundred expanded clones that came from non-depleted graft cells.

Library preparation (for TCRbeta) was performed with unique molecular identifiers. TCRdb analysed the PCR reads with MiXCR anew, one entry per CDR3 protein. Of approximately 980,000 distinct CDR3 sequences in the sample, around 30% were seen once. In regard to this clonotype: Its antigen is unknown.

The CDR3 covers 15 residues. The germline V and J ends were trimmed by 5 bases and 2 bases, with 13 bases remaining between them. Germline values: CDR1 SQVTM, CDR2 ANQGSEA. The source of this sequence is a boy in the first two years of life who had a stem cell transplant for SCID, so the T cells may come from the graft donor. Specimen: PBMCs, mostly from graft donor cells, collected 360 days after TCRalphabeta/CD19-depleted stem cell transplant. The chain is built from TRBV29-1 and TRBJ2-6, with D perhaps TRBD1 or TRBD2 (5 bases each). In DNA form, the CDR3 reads TGCAGCGTTTGGGGGTTGAGTCCTGGGGCCAACGTCCTGACTTTC. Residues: CSVWGLSPGANVLTF.